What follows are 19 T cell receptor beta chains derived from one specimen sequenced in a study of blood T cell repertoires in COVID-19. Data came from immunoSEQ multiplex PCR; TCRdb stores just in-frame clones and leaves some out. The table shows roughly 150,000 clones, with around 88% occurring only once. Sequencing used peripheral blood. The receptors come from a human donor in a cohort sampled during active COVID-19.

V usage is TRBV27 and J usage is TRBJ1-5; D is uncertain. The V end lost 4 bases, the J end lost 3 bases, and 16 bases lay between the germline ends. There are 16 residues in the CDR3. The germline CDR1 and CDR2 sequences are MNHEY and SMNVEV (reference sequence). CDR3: CASSSAPTRANQPQHF. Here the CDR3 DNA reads TGTGCCAGCAGTTCGGCCCCAACGCGGGCCAATCAGCCCCAGCATTTT.

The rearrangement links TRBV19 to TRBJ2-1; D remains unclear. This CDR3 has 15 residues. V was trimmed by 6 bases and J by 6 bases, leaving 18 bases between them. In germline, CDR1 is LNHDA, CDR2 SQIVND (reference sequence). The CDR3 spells CASRPASPSFNEQFF. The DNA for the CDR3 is TGTGCCAGTAGACCGGCTAGTCCTTCGTTCAATGAGCAGTTCTTC.

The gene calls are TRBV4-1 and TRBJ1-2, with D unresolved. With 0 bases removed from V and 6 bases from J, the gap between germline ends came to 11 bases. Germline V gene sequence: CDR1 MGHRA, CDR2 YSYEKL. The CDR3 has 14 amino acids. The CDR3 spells CASSQELRKDGYTF. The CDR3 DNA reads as TGCGCCAGCAGCCAAGAATTGCGGAAGGATGGCTACACCTTC.

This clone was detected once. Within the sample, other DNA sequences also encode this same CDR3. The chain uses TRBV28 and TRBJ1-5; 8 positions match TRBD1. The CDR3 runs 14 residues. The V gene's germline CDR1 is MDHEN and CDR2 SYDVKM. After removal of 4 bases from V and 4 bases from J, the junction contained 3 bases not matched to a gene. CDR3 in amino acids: CASSSGQGNQPQHF. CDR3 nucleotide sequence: TGTGCCAGCAGTTCCGGACAGGGTAATCAGCCCCAGCATTTT.

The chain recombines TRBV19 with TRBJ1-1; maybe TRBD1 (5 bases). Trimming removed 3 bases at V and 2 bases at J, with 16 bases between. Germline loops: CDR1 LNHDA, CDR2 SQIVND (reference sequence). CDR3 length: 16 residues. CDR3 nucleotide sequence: TGTGCCAGTAGTATCGGATTCGGGAGGGGAAACACTGAAGCTTTCTTT. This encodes CASSIGFGRGNTEAFF.

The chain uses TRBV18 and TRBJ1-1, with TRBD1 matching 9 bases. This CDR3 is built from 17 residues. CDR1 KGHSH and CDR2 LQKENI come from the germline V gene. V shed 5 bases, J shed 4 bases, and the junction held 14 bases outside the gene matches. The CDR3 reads CASSTTTGGMAGTEAFF. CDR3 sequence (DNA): TGTGCCAGCTCAACAACTACAGGGGGCATGGCTGGCACTGAAGCTTTCTTT. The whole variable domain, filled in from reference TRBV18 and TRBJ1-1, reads NAGVMQNPRHLVRRRGQEARLRCSPMKGHSHVYWYRQLPEEGLKFMVYLQKENIIDESGMPKERFSAEFPKEGPSILRIQQVVRGDSAAYFCASSTTTGGMAGTEAFFGQGTRLTVV.

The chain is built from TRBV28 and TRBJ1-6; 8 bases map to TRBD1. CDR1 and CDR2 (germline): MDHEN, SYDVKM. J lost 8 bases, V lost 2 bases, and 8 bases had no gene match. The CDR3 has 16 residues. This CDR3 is CASSLRTGPLYSPLHF. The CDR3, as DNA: TGTGCCAGCAGTTTAAGGACAGGGCCCCTGTATTCACCCCTCCACTTT.

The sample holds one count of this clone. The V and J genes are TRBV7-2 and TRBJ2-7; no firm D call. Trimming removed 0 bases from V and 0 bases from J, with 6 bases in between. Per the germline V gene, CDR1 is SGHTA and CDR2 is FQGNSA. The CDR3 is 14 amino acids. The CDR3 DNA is TGTGCCAGCAGCTTAGCGGCCAACTCCTACGAGCAGTACTTC. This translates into CASSLAANSYEQYF.

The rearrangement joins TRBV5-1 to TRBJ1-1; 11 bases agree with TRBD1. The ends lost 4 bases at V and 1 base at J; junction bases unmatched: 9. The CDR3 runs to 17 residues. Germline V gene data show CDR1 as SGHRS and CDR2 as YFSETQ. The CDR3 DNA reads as TGCGCCAGCAGCGCGGGACAGGGGGGGAGCGCGAACACTGAAGCTTTCTTT. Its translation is CASSAGQGGSANTEAFF. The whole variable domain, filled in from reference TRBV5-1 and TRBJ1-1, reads KAGVTQTPRYLIKTRGQQVTLSCSPISGHRSVSWYQQTPGQGLQFLFEYFSETQRNKGNFPGRFSGRQFSNSRSEMNVSTLELGDSALYLCASSAGQGGSANTEAFFGQGTRLTVV.

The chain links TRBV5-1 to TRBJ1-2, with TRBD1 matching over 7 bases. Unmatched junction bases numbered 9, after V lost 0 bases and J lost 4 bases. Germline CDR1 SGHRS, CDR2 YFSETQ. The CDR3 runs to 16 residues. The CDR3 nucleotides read TGCGCCAGCAGCTTGGGGCAGGGGGGTTCGAGCTATGGCTACACCTTC. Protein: CASSLGQGGSSYGYTF. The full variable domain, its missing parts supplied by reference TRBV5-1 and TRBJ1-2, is KAGVTQTPRYLIKTRGQQVTLSCSPISGHRSVSWYQQTPGQGLQFLFEYFSETQRNKGNFPGRFSGRQFSNSRSEMNVSTLELGDSALYLCASSLGQGGSSYGYTFGSGTRLTVV.

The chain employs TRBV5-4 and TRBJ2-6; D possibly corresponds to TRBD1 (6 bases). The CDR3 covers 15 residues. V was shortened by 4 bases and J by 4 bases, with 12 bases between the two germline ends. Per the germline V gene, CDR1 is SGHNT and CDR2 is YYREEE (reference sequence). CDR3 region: CASSGGGSGANVLTF. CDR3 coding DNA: TGTGCCAGCAGCGGGGGCGGGTCCGGGGCCAACGTCCTGACTTTC.

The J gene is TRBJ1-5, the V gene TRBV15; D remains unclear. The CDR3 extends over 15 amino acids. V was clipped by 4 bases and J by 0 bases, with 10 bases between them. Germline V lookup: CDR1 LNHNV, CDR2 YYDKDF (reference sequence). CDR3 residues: CATSTPQDSNQPQHF. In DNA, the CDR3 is TGTGCCACCAGCACACCCCAGGATAGCAATCAGCCCCAGCATTTT.

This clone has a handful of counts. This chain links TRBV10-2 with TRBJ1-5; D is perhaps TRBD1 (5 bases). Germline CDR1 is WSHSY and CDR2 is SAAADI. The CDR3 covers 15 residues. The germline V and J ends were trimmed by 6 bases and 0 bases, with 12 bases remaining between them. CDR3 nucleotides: TGCGCCAGCAGCCCCGGGACTCATAGCAATCAGCCCCAGCATTTT. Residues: CASSPGTHSNQPQHF.

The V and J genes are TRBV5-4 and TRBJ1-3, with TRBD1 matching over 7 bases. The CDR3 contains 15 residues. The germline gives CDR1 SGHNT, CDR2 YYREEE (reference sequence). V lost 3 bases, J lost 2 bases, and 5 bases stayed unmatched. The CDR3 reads CASSSNDRAGNTIYF. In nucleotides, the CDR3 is TGTGCCAGCAGCTCGAACGACAGGGCTGGAAACACCATATATTTT.

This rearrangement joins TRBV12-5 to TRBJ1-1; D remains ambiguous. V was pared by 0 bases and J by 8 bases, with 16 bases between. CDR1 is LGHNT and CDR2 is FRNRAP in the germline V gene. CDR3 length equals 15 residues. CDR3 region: CASGLVVGSNVEAFF. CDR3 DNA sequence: TGTGCTAGTGGTTTGGTTGTCGGTAGTAATGTGGAAGCTTTCTTT.

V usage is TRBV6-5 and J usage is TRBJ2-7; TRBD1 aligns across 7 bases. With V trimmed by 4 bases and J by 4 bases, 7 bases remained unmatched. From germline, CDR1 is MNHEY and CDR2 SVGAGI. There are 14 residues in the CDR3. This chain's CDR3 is CASSFRQGYYEQYF. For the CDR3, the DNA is TGTGCCAGCAGTTTCCGACAGGGTTATTACGAGCAGTACTTC.

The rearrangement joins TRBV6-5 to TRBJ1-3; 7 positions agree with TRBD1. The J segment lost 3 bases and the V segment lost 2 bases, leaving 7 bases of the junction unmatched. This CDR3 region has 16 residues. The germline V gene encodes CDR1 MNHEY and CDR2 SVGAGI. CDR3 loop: CASSYKETGLGNTIYF. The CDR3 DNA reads TGTGCCAGCAGTTACAAGGAGACAGGGCTTGGAAACACCATATATTTT.

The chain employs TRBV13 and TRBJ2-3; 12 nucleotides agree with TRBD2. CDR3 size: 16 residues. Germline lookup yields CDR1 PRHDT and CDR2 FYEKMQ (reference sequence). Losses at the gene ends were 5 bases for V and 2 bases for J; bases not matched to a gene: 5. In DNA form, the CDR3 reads TGTGCCAGCAGCCTCGGGACTAGCGGGTTCACAGATACGCAGTATTTT. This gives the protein CASSLGTSGFTDTQYF.

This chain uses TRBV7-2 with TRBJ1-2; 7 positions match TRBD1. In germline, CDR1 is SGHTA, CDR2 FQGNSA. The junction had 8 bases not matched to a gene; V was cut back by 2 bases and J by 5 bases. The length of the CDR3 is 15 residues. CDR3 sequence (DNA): TGTGCCAGCAGCTTATCATCCGGGACAGATTATGGCTACACCTTC. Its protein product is CASSLSSGTDYGYTF.